This is a list of T cell receptor beta chains from one sample in a study of blood T cell repertoires in COVID-19. Generated by immunoSEQ multiplex PCR, the TCRdb table keeps only in-frame clones and is missing some. The sample comprises fewer than 300,000 clones, 85% to 90% of which are singletons, and approximately 1.5% rests with the top ten. Sample: peripheral blood. The receptors here all came from a woman between 40 and 50 years old who had recovered from COVID-19. Both conserved end residues are part of each CDR3. Fields, in order: J gene, V gene, CDR3 length, D gene, clone size, CDR3 DNA, CDR3 protein. The D gene is left open where the match is weak. Clone size is stated in some rows and not others, as once, few, many or a class when expanded.

>TRBJ1-1|TRBV19|15|NA|NA
TGTGCCAGTAGTCGCGTATGGGGTGGAGGCACTGAAGCTTTCTTT
CASSRVWGGGTEAFF
>TRBJ2-5|TRBV5-1|21|TRBD2|NA
TGCGCCAGCAGCTTGAGATCCACACTTAGCGGGGGGGCCTCGGTAGAAGAGACCCAGTACTTC
CASSLRSTLSGGASVEETQYF
>TRBJ2-6|TRBV2|14|NA|NA
TGTGCCAGCAGTGAATCTGGGGCTCCTATCGTCCTGACTTTC
CASSESGAPIVLTF
>TRBJ2-3|TRBV5-4|14|NA|NA
TGTGCCAGCAGCCTATCACCCAGCACAGATACGCAGTATTTT
CASSLSPSTDTQYF
>TRBJ1-4|TRBV19|17|TRBD1|once
TGTGCCAGTAGGACTTGGACAGGGGGCGCCGAAAGTGAAAAACTGTTTTTT
CASRTWTGGAESEKLFF
>TRBJ2-4|TRBV10-3|13|NA|NA
TGTGCCATCAAGGGGGTTTGGGGAGACATTCAGTACTTC
CAIKGVWGDIQYF
>TRBJ2-7|TRBV12-3/TRBV12-4|13|NA|NA
TGTGCCAGCAGTTTAGCCTTTCTCTACGAGCAGTACTTC
CASSLAFLYEQYF
>TRBJ1-6|TRBV5-1|17|TRBD1|NA
TGCGCCAGCAGCTCAGGACAGGCGAGCTCCTATAATTCACCCCTCCACTTT
CASSSGQASSYNSPLHF
>TRBJ2-7|TRBV20-1|15|TRBD1|NA
TGCAGTGCTAGTGAGGGACAGTCAAATTCCTACGAGCAGTACTTC
CSASEGQSNSYEQYF
>TRBJ1-1|TRBV6-5|16|NA|once
TGTGCCAGCAGTTATCCCGGGACACCTACGAACACTGAAGCTTTCTTT
CASSYPGTPTNTEAFF
>TRBJ1-1|TRBV5-4|16|TRBD1|few
TGTGCCAGCAGCCGTATCTCGGACAGGGTGAACACTGAAGCTTTCTTT
CASSRISDRVNTEAFF
>TRBJ1-4|TRBV9|15|NA|once
TGTGCCAGCACCCGGACGGGGAACGGAGAGGAAAAACTGTTTTTT
CASTRTGNGEEKLFF
>TRBJ2-5|TRBV4-1|17|TRBD2|NA
TGCGCCAGCAGCTCCCGGACTAGCGGGGGGGCCGGGGAGACCCAGTACTTC
CASSSRTSGGAGETQYF
>TRBJ2-3|TRBV4-2|15|TRBD2|NA
TGTGCCAGCAGCCCAACTAGCGGTGTAGGAGATACGCAGTATTTT
CASSPTSGVGDTQYF